In its sample, the clone carrying this TCR beta chain was seen once. These data belong to a study of blood T cell repertoires in COVID-19. Generated by immunoSEQ multiplex PCR, the TCRdb table keeps only in-frame clones and is missing some. Of some 42,000 clones detected, about 85% appear once; the ten largest clones hold under 7%. Per the germline V gene, CDR1 is MGHDK and CDR2 is SYGVNS. The CDR3 sequence is 12 residues long. V shed 8 bases, J shed 5 bases, and the junction held 4 bases outside the gene matches. The sequenced sample consisted of peripheral blood. This chain links TRBV25-1 with TRBJ2-3; TRBD2 matches 7 bases. The TCR was taken from a man aged 45-65 years with active COVID-19. The CDR3 sequence is CASSGGKDTQYF. The CDR3 DNA reads as TGTGCCAGCTCCGGGGGGAAAGATACGCAGTATTTT.